The source of this T cell receptor beta chain is a study of T cells in tuberculosis. Germline V lookup: CDR1 SGHAT, CDR2 FQNNGV. The CDR3 consists of 17 residues. V lost 5 bases and J lost 2, with 19 bases in between. Thawed, overnight-rested PBMC were stained with GMM-loaded CD1B tetramer, viability dye and anti-CD3, then sorted. The CD1B tetramers carried C32 glucose monomycolate purified from Rhodococcus equi. Using immunoSEQ multiplex PCR, the repertoire was profiled, and TCRdb retains in-frame clones only, with some absent. The sample contains about 88,000 clones, roughly 93% of which appear only once.

This TCR was sampled from an adult woman with latent tuberculosis. The rearrangement joins TRBV11-2 to TRBJ1-3; D unresolved. The sequencing sample was made of CD1b-GMM tetramer-negative cells sorted from PBMCs. DNA for the CDR3: TGTGCCAGCAGCAAAGAGGTCGGGGAAAAGGCTGGAAACACCATATATTTT. Protein sequence: CASSKEVGEKAGNTIYF.